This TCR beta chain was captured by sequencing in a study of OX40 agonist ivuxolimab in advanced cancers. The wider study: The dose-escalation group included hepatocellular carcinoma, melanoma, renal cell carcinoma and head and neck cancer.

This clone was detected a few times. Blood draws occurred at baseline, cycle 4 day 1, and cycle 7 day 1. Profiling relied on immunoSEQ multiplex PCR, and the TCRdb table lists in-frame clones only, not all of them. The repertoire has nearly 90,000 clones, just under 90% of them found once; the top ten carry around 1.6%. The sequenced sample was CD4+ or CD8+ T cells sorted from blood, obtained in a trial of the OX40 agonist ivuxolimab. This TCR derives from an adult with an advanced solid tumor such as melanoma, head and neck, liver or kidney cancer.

CDR3 in amino acids: CASRPGTSGTDTQYF. Written as DNA, the CDR3 is TGTGCCAGCAGACCCGGGACTAGCGGCACAGATACGCAGTATTTT. The chain links TRBV6-5 to TRBJ2-3, with 10 bases identical to TRBD2. J gave up 1 base and V 6 bases, and 4 bases lay outside the gene matches. The CDR3 sequence is 15 residues long. From germline, CDR1 is MNHEY and CDR2 SVGAGI.